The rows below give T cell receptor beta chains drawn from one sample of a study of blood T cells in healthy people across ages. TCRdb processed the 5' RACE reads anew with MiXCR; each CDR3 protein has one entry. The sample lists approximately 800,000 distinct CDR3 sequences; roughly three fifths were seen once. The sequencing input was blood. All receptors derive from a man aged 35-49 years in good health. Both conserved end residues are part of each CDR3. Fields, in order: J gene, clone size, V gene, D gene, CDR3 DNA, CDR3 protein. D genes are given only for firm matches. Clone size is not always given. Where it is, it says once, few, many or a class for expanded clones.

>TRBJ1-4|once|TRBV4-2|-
TGTGCCAGCAGCCAAGAACCAGGGATAATAGGGACGTCAACTAATGAAAAACTGTTTTTT
CASSQEPGIIGTSTNEKLFF
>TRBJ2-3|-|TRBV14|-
TGTGCCAGCTCCCTCAGCAGGGATAGCACAGATACGCAGTATTTT
CASSLSRDSTDTQYF
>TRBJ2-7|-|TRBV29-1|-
TGCAGCGGCTCAATGGGGGCCTACGAGCAGTACTTC
CSGSMGAYEQYF
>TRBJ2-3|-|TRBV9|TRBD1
TGTGCCAGCAGCGAAGGACAGGGTGGAGGTACGCAGTATTTT
CASSEGQGGGTQYF
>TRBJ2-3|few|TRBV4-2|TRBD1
TGTGCCAGCAGCCAAGTTGACAGGGGGCGCCCAGATACGCAGTATTTT
CASSQVDRGRPDTQYF
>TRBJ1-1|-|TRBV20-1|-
TGCAGTTCTAGAAGGGGGGTTCGGAGTCAGAACACTGAAGCTTTCTTT
CSSRRGVRSQNTEAFF
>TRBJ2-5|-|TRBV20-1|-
TGCAGTGTCCCAGGGGGGGGACAAGAGACCCAGTACTTC
CSVPGGGQETQYF
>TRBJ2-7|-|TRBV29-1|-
TGCAGCGTTGCAGGGGATGGCTACGAGCAGTACTTC
CSVAGDGYEQYF
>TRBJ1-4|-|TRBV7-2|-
TGTGCCAGCAGCCGCCCCTCCTCTAATGAAAAACTGTTTTTT
CASSRPSSNEKLFF
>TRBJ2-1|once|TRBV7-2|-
TGTGCCAGCAGCGTTACTAGCTGCAATGAGCAGTTCTTC
CASSVTSCNEQFF
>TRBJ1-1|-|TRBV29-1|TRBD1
TGCAGCGGTCGACAGGGCACTGAAGCTTTCTTT
CSGRQGTEAFF
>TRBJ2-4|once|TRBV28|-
TGTGCCAGCAGTTTATGGGTCAAGGAGGGAAACATTCAGTACTTC
CASSLWVKEGNIQYF
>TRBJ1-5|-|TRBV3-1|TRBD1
TGTGCCAGCAGCCACAGGGGGGGCAATCAGCCCCAGCATTTT
CASSHRGGNQPQHF
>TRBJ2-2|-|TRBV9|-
TGTGCCAGCAGCGTTGCGGTATCGAACACCGGGGAGCTGTTTTTT
CASSVAVSNTGELFF
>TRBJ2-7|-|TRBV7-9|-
TGTGCCAGCAGTAATCCTAGCCACGGCGGGCAGGGTTCTACCTACGAGCAGTACTTC
CASSNPSHGGQGSTYEQYF
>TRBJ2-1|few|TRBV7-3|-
TGTGCCAGCGGAACTGGATACAATGAGCAGTTCTTC
CASGTGYNEQFF
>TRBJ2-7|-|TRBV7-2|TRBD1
TGTACCAGCAGCCCGCGACAGGGTAATGAGCAGTACTTC
CTSSPRQGNEQYF
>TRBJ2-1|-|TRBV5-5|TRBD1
TGTGCCAGCATCCTACAGGGGGCGGGGAGCAATGAGCAGTTCTTC
CASILQGAGSNEQFF
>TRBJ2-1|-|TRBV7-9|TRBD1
TGTGCCAGCATGGGACAGACCAATGAGCAGTTCTTC
CASMGQTNEQFF
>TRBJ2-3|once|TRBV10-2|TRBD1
TGCGCCAGCAGCCCAGGACAGGGGGCGAATACGCAGTATTTT
CASSPGQGANTQYF
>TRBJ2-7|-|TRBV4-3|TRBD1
TGCGCCAGCAGCGAACCGGGACAGGGAATCTACGAGCAGTACTTC
CASSEPGQGIYEQYF
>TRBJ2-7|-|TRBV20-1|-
TGCAGTGCTAGAGATGCTAGCGCGTACGAGCAGTACTTC
CSARDASAYEQYF
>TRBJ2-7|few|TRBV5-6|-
TGTGCCAGTACCTTAGGGACCTACGAGCAGTACTTC
CASTLGTYEQYF
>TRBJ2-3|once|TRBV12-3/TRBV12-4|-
TGTGCCAGCAAAAAACCAGGGTTAGATACGCAGTATTTT
CASKKPGLDTQYF
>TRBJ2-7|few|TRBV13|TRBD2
TGTGCCAGCAGCCCCACGGGGGGAAAATGGGTCTACGAGCAGTACTTC
CASSPTGGKWVYEQYF
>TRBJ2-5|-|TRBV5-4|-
TGTGCCAGCAGCTCCAATGGGGTAGCGGTCCAAGAGACCCAGTACTTC
CASSSNGVAVQETQYF
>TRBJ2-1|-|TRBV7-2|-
TGTGCCAGCAGCTCCTGGACTATCAATGAGCAGTTCTTC
CASSSWTINEQFF
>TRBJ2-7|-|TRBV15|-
TGTGCCACCAGCGCCGTGGGCGACGAGCAGTACTTC
CATSAVGDEQYF
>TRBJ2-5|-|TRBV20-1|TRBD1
TGCAGTGCTAGAGGGTACGGGACAGGGGGCGGAGAGACCCAGTACTTC
CSARGYGTGGGETQYF
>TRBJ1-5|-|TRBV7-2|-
TGTGCCAGCAGCTTAGGGCGGCAGGTGACTCAGCCCCAGCATTTT
CASSLGRQVTQPQHF
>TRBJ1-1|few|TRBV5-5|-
TGTGCCAGCAGCTTGAATCTAGGACACCCAATCACTGAAGCTTTCTTT
CASSLNLGHPITEAFF
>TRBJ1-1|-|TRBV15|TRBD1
TGTGCCACCAGCAGAGACGACAGGGGAGGGGAAGCTTTCTTT
CATSRDDRGGEAFF
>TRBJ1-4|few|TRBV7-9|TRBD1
TGTGCCAGCAGCCCGGGACAGTCTAATGAAAAACTGTTTTTT
CASSPGQSNEKLFF
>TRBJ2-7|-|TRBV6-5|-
TGTGCCAGCAGTTACTCGATATCAGGGTCCTCATACTACGAGCAGTACTTC
CASSYSISGSSYYEQYF
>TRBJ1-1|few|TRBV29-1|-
TGCAGCGTTGTCGGGTGGTCGGGGGGGATGAACACTGAAGCTTTCTTT
CSVVGWSGGMNTEAFF
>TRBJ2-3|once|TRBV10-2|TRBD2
TGCGCCAGCAGTGAAAATCTAGCGGGATCTAGCACAGACACGCAGTATTTT
CASSENLAGSSTDTQYF
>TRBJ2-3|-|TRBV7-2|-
TGTGCCAGCAGCTTAGAGGGTTTGGTCTTTTCAGATACGCAGTATTTT
CASSLEGLVFSDTQYF
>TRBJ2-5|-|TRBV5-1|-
TGCGCCAGCAGCTTGGGCGACAACCTCTACAATGAGCAGTACTTC
CASSLGDNLYNEQYF
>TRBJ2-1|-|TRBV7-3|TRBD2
TGTGCCAGCGGAAGTGTTAGCGGGGTTAATTACAATGAGCAGTTCTTC
CASGSVSGVNYNEQFF
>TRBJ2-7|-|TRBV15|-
TGTGCCACCAGCAGGGAGTTGCATAGCGAGCAGTACTTC
CATSRELHSEQYF
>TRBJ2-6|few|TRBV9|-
TGTGCCAGCAGCGTAGCTCTCCTCGGGGCCAACGTCCTGACTTTC
CASSVALLGANVLTF
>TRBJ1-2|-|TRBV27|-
TGTGCCAGCAGTTTAATGGATTCAGGGAGTGGCTACACCTTC
CASSLMDSGSGYTF
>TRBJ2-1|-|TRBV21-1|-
TGTGCCAGCAGCAATAGTTCTGGGCGTCGAGAGCAGTTCTTC
CASSNSSGRREQFF
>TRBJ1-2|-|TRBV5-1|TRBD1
TGCGCCAGCAGCCAATCGGGGACAGGGGATGGCTACACCTTC
CASSQSGTGDGYTF
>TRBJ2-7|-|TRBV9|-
TGTGCCAGCAGCGAGGGCACCAACTACGAGCAGTACTTC
CASSEGTNYEQYF
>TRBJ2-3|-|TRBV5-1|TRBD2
TGCGCCAGCAGCTTCGATCCCGGGGGGACAGATACGCAGTATTTT
CASSFDPGGTDTQYF
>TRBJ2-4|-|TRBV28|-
TGTGCCAGCAGATCCCCTTTGCGGGCGAACATTCAGTACTTC
CASRSPLRANIQYF
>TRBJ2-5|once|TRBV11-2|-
TGTGCCAGCAGTCGTGGGGGGACCCAGTACTTC
CASSRGGTQYF
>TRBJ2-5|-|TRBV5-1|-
TGCGCCAGCAGCCGCGATCGGGGGCAGGCGGAGACCCAGTACTTC
CASSRDRGQAETQYF
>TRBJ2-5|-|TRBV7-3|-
TGTGCCACAAGACAGATAGCCCAAGAGACCCAGTACTTC
CATRQIAQETQYF
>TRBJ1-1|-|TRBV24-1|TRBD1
TGTGCCACCAGTGATTTCGGGACAGCTGGAGCTTTCTTT
CATSDFGTAGAFF
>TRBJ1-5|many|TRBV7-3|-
TGTGCCAGCAGCTCCAAGGGGGGGCAGCCCCAGCATTTT
CASSSKGGQPQHF
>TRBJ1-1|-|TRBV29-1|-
TGCAGCGGTGTTCAGAGGATGAACACTGAAGCTTTCTTT
CSGVQRMNTEAFF
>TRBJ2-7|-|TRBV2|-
TGTGCCAGCAGTGAGGACGAAGGTGGAGACGAGCAGTACTTC
CASSEDEGGDEQYF
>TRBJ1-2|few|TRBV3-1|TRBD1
TGTGCCAGCCGGGACAGGACTAACTATGGCTACACCTTC
CASRDRTNYGYTF
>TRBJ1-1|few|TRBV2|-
TGTGCCAGCAGAATCAGGGAGAACACTGAAGCTTTCTTT
CASRIRENTEAFF
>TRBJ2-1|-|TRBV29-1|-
TGCAGCGTTGGCCACAGGGAGGATGAGCAGTTCTTC
CSVGHREDEQFF
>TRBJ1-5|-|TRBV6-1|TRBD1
TGTGCCAGCAGTGAAGGGACAGGGGCCGATCAGCCCCAGCATTTT
CASSEGTGADQPQHF
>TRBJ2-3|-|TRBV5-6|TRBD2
TGTGCCAGCAGCTTGGGAGGGCGGGGGGTCACAGATACGCAGTATTTT
CASSLGGRGVTDTQYF
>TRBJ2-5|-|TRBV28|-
TGTGCCAGCAGTTTCGGGTACCAAGAGACCCAGTACTTC
CASSFGYQETQYF